This T cell receptor (beta chain) comes out of a study of shared clonotypes between healthy human individuals. The overall study: CD8 memory received one plate per donor, CD8 naive two, CD4 memory three and CD4 naive three.

Healthy adults negative for HIV, lacking recent acute infections or vaccinations, served as donors. In the case of this clone: Other DNA sequences in this specimen translate into the identical CDR3.

Some clones are missing from TCRdb's copy, which holds only in-frame ones; the method was immunoSEQ multiplex PCR. The sample records about 2.3 million clones, more than 80% being singletons. V lost 0 bases, J lost 7 bases, and 4 bases lay in between. The CDR3 loop spans 12 amino acids. The germline CDR1 and CDR2 sequences are SGHRS and YFSETQ. The TCR was taken from a man between 18 and 29 years old in good health. Some clones in this sample may be carry-over from other donors' samples. Sequenced material: naive CD4+ T cells from PBMCs. Sample subset: CD45RA+ positively selected. The V gene is TRBV5-1, the J gene TRBJ1-4, with D uncertain. CDR3 DNA sequence: TGCGCCAGCAGCTTGGGCGGTGAAAAACTGTTTTTT. It translates to CASSLGGEKLFF.